This TCR beta chain was found in a study of cytomegalovirus exposure and HLA in healthy donors. Regarding the study as a whole: TCR association rates varied by HLA locus in a later analysis, with DRB1 highest and HLA-C lowest. The study designated 150 to 200 TCR beta chains cytomegalovirus-associated.

Deletions cut 5 bases from V and 4 bases from J, with 20 bases between. Germline assignment: CDR1 MDHEN and CDR2 SYDVKM. The CDR3 consists of 16 residues. Comments on this clone: What it binds is unknown.

Primers for the PCR totalled 60 Vbeta and 13 Jbeta. TCRdb's copy holds only in-frame clones and misses some; the assay was immunoSEQ multiplex PCR. Seen here are more than 65,000 clones, around 75% observed once, and the top ten hold just over 3%. This TCR came from a man aged 35 to 55 in good health and CMV-seronegative. Specimen: PBMCs. This sequence joins TRBV28 and TRBJ1-2; tentatively, D is TRBD1 (6 bases). Here the CDR3 reads CASSVDRTSMSYGYTF. The CDR3 nucleotides are TGTGCCAGCAGTGTCGACAGGACCTCTATGTCCTATGGCTACACCTTC.